These 7 T cell receptor beta chains were sequenced from one sample in a study of blood T cells in healthy people across ages. Alongside a J-beta primer mix, a sample-barcoded 5' primer served in a second PCR lasting about 7 to 11 cycles. A single record per CDR3 protein comes from TCRdb applying MiXCR to the 5' RACE reads. Counted here are approximately 780,000 distinct CDR3 sequences, roughly 24% occurring once; the ten biggest clones make up about 2.9%. These data are also associated with another study on T cells of mothers and their children.

Sample: blood. The receptors shown here come from a boy younger than 18 in good health.

The chain couples TRBV11-2 to TRBJ2-2; 13 nucleotides align to TRBD2. This CDR3 contains 17 residues. Germline V gives CDR1 SGHAT, CDR2 FQNNGV. V shed 6 bases and J 8 bases; nucleotides not matched to a gene: 12. As DNA, the CDR3 is TGTGCCAGCAGGGAAGGGACTAGCGGGGCCAGAGGAGGGGAGCTGTTTTTT. Its translation: CASREGTSGARGGELFF.

V is TRBV12-3 or TRBV12-4 and J is TRBJ1-5, with D unclear. This CDR3 contains 13 residues. With 7 bases removed from V and 3 bases from J, the gap between germline ends came to 10 bases. The CDR3 coding sequence is TGTGCCAGCAACTTGGGAAACAATCAGCCCCAGCATTTT. Residues: CASNLGNNQPQHF.

The chain uses TRBV21-1 and TRBJ2-5; TRBD2 is the table's D call, not checked against the DNA. With the DNA end fitting TRBJ2-1 better, the J assignment may be wrong. TRBV21-1 is classified as a pseudogene. The CDR3 has 15 amino acids. In nucleotides, the CDR3 is TGTGCCAGCAGCAGAGCGAGGGCTTCGCACAATGAGCAGTTCTTC. It encodes CASSRARASHNEQFF.

There are a few counts of this clonotype. This rearrangement joins TRBV3-1 to TRBJ1-2; 8 bases are shared with TRBD1. The CDR3 is 16 amino acids. Unmatched junction bases numbered 4, after V lost 1 base and J lost 0 bases. In germline, CDR1 is LGHDT, CDR2 YNNKEL (reference sequence). The DNA of the CDR3 is TGTGCCAGCAGCCAAGTAAGCAGGGGGCCTAACTATGGCTACACCTTC. Translating gives CASSQVSRGPNYGYTF.

The V gene is TRBV4-1, the J gene TRBJ2-2; 7 bases fit TRBD1. This CDR3 is built from 17 residues. CDR1 and CDR2 (germline): MGHRA, YSYEKL. Trimming took 4 bases from V and 1 from J; bases not matched to a gene: 9. The CDR3 DNA reads TGCGCCAGCAGCCCTAGGGCAGGGACAGTGAACACCGGGGAGCTGTTTTTT. Protein product: CASSPRAGTVNTGELFF.

This clonotype was seen more than once but under ten times. The chain is built from TRBV20-1 and TRBJ1-1; D remains unclear. This CDR3 contains 13 residues. Trimming took 0 bases from V and 4 from J, leaving 9 bases between them. The germline gives CDR1 DFQATT, CDR2 SNEGSKA (reference sequence). The DNA of the CDR3 is TGCAGTGCTAGAGATATGAAGGCCACTGAAGCTTTCTTT. This translates into CSARDMKATEAFF.

The chain joins TRBV18 to TRBJ2-7; 9 positions match TRBD1. This CDR3 is 16 amino acids long. Germline CDR1 reads KGHSH; CDR2 reads LQKENI. V was clipped by 3 bases and J by 3 bases; unmatched bases: 9. The CDR3 sequence: CASSPARDREYYEQYF. CDR3 sequence (DNA): TGTGCCAGCTCACCTGCCCGGGACAGGGAGTACTACGAGCAGTACTTC.